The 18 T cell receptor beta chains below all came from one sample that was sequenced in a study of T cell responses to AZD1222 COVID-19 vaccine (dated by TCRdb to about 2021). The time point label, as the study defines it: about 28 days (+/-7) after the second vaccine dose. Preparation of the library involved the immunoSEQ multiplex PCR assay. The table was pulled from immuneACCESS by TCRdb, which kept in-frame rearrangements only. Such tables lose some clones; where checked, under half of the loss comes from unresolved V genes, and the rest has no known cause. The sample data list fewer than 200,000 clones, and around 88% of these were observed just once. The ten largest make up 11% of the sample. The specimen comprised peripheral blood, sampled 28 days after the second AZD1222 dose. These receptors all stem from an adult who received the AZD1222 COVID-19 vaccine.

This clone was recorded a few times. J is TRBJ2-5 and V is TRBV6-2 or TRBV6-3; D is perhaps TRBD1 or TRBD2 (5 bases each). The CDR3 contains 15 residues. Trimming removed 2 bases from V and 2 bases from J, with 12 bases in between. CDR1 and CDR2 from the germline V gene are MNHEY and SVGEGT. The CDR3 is CASSYPGAGQETQYF. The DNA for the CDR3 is TGTGCCAGCAGTTACCCCGGGGCGGGTCAAGAGACCCAGTACTTC.

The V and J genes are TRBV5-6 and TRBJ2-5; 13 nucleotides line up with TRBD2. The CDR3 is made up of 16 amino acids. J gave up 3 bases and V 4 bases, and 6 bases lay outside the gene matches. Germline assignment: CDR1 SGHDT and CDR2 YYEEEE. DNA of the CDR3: TGTGCCAGCAGCACGGGACTAGCGGGGTTTAAAGAGACCCAGTACTTC. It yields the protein CASSTGLAGFKETQYF. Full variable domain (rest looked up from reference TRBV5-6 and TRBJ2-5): DAGVTQSPTHLIKTRGQQVTLRCSPKSGHDTVSWYQQALGQGPQFIFQYYEEEERQRGNFPDRFSGHQFPNYSSELNVNALLLGDSALYLCASSTGLAGFKETQYFGPGTRLLVL.

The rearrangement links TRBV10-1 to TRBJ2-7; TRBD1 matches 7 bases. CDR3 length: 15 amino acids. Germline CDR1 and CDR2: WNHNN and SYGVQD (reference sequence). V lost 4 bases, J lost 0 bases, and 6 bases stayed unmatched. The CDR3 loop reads CASSADRVTSYEQYF. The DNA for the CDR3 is TGCGCCAGCAGTGCAGACAGGGTTACCTCCTACGAGCAGTACTTC.

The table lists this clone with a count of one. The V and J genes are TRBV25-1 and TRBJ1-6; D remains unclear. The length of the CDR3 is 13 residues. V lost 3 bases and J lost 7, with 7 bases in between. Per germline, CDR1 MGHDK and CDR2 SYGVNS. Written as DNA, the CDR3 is TGTGCCAGCAGTGAGGGCGGAAATTCACCCCTCCACTTT. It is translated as CASSEGGNSPLHF.

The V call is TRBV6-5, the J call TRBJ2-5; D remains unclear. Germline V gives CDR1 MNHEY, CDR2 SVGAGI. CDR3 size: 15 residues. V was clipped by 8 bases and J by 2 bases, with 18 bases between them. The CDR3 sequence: CASARVVGPQETQYF. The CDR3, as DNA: TGTGCCAGCGCCCGGGTGGTTGGGCCTCAAGAGACCCAGTACTTC.

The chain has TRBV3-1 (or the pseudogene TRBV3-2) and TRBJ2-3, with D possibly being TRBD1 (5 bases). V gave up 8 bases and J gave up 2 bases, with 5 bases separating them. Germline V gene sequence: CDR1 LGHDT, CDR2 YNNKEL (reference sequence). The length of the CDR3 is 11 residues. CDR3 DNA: TGTGCCAGCGGGGCCACAGATACGCAGTATTTT. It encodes CASGATDTQYF.

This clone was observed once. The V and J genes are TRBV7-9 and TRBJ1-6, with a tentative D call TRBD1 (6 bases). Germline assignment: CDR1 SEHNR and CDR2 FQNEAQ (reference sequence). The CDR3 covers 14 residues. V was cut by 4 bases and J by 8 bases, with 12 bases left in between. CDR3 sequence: CASSWEGVDSPLHF. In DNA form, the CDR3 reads TGTGCCAGCAGCTGGGAGGGGGTAGATTCACCCCTCCACTTT.

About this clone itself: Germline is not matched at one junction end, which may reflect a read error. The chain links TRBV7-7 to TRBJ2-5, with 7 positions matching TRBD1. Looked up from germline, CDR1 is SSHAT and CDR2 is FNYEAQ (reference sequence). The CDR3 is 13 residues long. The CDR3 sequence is CASSQHRGETQYF. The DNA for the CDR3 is TGTGCTAGCAGCCAACACAGGGGTGAGACCCAGTACTTC.

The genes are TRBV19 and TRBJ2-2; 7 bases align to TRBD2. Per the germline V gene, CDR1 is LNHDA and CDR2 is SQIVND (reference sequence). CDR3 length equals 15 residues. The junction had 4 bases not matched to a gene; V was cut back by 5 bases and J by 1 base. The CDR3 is CASSLQRGNTGELFF. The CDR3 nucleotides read TGTGCCAGTAGTCTCCAGCGGGGGAACACCGGGGAGCTGTTTTTT.

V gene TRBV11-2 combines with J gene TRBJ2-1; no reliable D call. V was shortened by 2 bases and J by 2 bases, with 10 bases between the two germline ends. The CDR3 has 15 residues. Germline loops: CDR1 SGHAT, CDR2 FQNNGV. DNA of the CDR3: TGTGCCAGCAGCTTACAGGCCTCACCCTACAATGAGCAGTTCTTC. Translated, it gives CASSLQASPYNEQFF.

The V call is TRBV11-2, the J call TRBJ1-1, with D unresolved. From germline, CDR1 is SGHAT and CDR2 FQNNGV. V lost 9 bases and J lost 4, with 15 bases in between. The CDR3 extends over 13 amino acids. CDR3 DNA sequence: TGTGCCAGTAACAGCTTCTCGGGCACTGAAGCTTTCTTT. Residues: CASNSFSGTEAFF. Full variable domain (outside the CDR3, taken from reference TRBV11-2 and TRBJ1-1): EAGVAQSPRYKIIEKRQSVAFWCNPISGHATLYWYQQILGQGPKLLIQFQNNGVVDDSQLPKDRFSAERLKGVDSTLKIQPAKLEDSAVYLCASNSFSGTEAFFGQGTRLTVV.

CDR3 region: CASSNRGEGEKLFF. In nucleotides, the CDR3 is TGTGCCAGTAGTAACAGGGGGGAAGGTGAAAAACTGTTTTTT. V and J are TRBV19 and TRBJ1-4, with TRBD1 matching 8 bases. V was pared by 4 bases and J by 7 bases, with 5 bases of the junction left unmatched. Germline V gene lookup returns CDR1 LNHDA and CDR2 SQIVND (reference sequence). The CDR3 sequence is 14 residues long.

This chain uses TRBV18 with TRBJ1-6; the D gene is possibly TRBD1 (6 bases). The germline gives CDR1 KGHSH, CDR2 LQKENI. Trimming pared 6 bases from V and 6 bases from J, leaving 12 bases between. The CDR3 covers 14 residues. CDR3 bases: TGTGCCAGCTCCGCGGACAGACTTAATTCACCCCTCCACTTT. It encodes CASSADRLNSPLHF.

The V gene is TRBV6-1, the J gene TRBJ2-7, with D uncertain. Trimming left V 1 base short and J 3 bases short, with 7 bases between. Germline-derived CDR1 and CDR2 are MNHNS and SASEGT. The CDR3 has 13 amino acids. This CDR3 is CASSEEGSYEQYF. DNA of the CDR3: TGTGCCAGCAGTGAAGAGGGAAGCTACGAGCAGTACTTC.

Written as DNA, the CDR3 is TGTGCCAGCAGCTTGACAGGGGACTCCTACGAGCAGTACTTC. It codes for CASSLTGDSYEQYF. V and J are TRBV5-5 and TRBJ2-7; 7 bases are a match to TRBD1. Germline CDR1 reads SGHKS; CDR2 reads YYEKEE (reference sequence). The CDR3 length is 14 residues. With 1 base clipped from V and 0 bases from J, the junction kept 1 base outside the gene matches.

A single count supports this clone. Here the CDR3 reads CASSERVQGGNQPQHF. The CDR3 DNA follows: TGTGCCAGCAGTGAACGGGTACAGGGGGGAAATCAGCCCCAGCATTTT. The V gene is TRBV6-1, the J gene TRBJ1-5; TRBD1 matches at 8 bases. The CDR3 extends over 16 amino acids. Germline CDR1 reads MNHNS; CDR2 reads SASEGT. Unmatched junction bases numbered 7, after V lost 2 bases and J lost 4 bases.

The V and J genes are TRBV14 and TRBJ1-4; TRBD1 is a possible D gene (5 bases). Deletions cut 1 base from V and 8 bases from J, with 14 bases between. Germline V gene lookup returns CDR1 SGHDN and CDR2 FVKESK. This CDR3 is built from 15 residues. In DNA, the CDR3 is TGTGCCAGCAGCCAAGGAATCCGGGACCACGAAAAACTGTTTTTT. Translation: CASSQGIRDHEKLFF.

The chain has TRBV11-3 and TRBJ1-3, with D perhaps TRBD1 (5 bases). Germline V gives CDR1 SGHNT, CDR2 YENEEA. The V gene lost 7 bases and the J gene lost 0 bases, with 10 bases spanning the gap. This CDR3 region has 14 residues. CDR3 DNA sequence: TGTGCCAGCACCCCGGGGGTCTCTGGAAACACCATATATTTT. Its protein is CASTPGVSGNTIYF.